This TCR beta chain was obtained from a study of CD8 T cells in ankylosing spondylitis. Findings of the study overall: Disease-linked clones had a CD8+ phenotype and relatively low frequency in peripheral blood. Disease-linked clones reportedly concentrated significantly in matched ankylosing spondylitis synovial fluid. A subset of motif variants has previously been described in the synovial fluid and blood of reactive arthritis. There was a TCR beta motif, made of several highly homologous variants, that appeared characteristic of ankylosing spondylitis blood.

Construction of TCR beta libraries was performed using quantitative 5'-RACE with molecular barcodes. Via MiXCR, TCRdb re-called the 5' RACE reads, giving one row per CDR3 protein. Of 100,000 or so distinct CDR3 sequences listed, about 8.1% were seen once; the top ten hold approximately 30%. This clonotype turned up a few times. The antigen remains undetermined. The CDR3 has 17 amino acids. Looked up from germline, CDR1 is DFQATT and CDR2 is SNEGSKA (reference sequence). The ends were cut back, 1 base at V and 4 bases at J, with 22 bases in the middle. Material for sequencing was blood, either unsorted or a sorted T cell fraction (not recorded which). The rearrangement uses TRBV20-1 and TRBJ1-1; D is possibly TRBD1 (5 bases). The clonotype was recovered from a male donor with ankylosing spondylitis. The DNA of the CDR3 is TGCAGTGCTAGAGGCCATCGGGCACTTCCTGGGGGCACTGAAGCTTTCTTT. Translation gives CSARGHRALPGGTEAFF.